This TCR beta chain was sequenced in a study of graft-versus-host responses after intestinal transplantation (dated by TCRdb to the early 2020s). Background on the whole study: The transplants that recipients received were multivisceral, liver-intestinal, or isolated intestinal. Every recipient was given anti-thymocyte globulin induction, followed by about 3 years of maintenance tacrolimus and steroids. Graft-versus-host and host-versus-graft alloreactive T cell clones were tracked in the graft, circulation and bone marrow after intestinal transplantation using bulk TCR-beta CDR3 sequencing. To identify alloreactive clones, pre-transplant mixed lymphocyte reaction products were sequenced and compared with unstimulated pre-transplant donor and recipient T cells. Of the 20 to 30 intestinal transplant recipients enrolled in the cohort, one of whom was a retransplant, a few patients without pretransplant specimens were excluded. Donor T cell macrochimerism was defined as a peak of at least 4% donor T cells among recipient peripheral blood mononuclear cells. Samples from a few later patients were sequenced in-house on an Illumina MiSeq with MiXCR processing rather than by the commercial service. General conclusions and limits of the study: Patients with donor T cell macrochimerism had high GvH to HvG T cell clonal ratios in their allografts. GvH clones were found in recipient bone marrow, and some of the GvH clones appeared earlier in ileal mucosa or blood, which is consistent with an intestinal mucosal origin. Early after transplant, peak levels of circulating GvH clones were found to be associated with declines in HvG clones. The conclusions were limited by the relatively low number and heterogeneity of the intestinal transplant patients.

This clone appeared a few times. The target of this receptor is not known. Qualities for individual bases were not recorded, and no much larger clone is one base off. The library came from the immunoSEQ multiplex PCR assay. For most patients, genomic DNA was isolated using the Qiagen DNeasy Blood and Tissue Kit and was shipped frozen to Adaptive Biotechnologies for TCR sequencing. High-throughput TCR-beta CDR3 sequencing of genomic DNA from most patients was performed by Adaptive Biotechnologies. Processing in the source paper ran as follows. TCR sequencing data for some 17 patients were retrieved from Adaptive's ImmunoSEQ software; a few other patients were processed with MiXCR and VDJtools. CD4 versus CD8 sorting errors were corrected by removing sequences found in both subsets at a frequency ratio below 5:1. CDR3 nucleotide sequences shared between donor and recipient were removed because their origin could not be assigned. At least 2-fold expansion over unstimulated cells and a minimum CFSE-low frequency of 0.002% (template counts) or 0.001% (read counts) were required for clones to be classified as alloreactive. Mappable clones were those detected in sequenced pre-transplant spleen, lymph node, or MLR CFSE-low populations of the donor or recipient. The cumulative frequency of alloreactive clones was calculated as a percentage of all sequences, weighted by copy number. The clones in this table, taken by TCRdb from immuneACCESS, are in-frame only. Not every clone is retained; where verified, under half of the shortfall comes from an unresolved V gene, and the cause of the rest is unknown. V and J calls and clone size are copied from that table; D and trimming were computed from the DNA. The sample profile shows some 120,000 clones; 90% of them were found once. About 0.18% of the sample is taken by the ten largest.

Via the germline V gene, CDR1 is MNHEY and CDR2 SVGAGI. V is shortened by 2 bases, J by 8 bases, and the region joining them spans 6 bases. The CDR3 covers 11 residues, taking in both the cysteine and the phenylalanine. Only the CDR3 portion is preserved as DNA: 33 bases, with reading frame beginning at the first base. Explained via the paper, the time point label denotes: cells obtained before transplantation from donor or recipient. CD3+CD4+ and CD3+CD8+ populations were FACS-sorted from unstimulated pre-transplant donor and recipient cells taken from spleen or lymph nodes. This receptor was obtained from a human donor who received an intestinal transplant. The material was unstimulated CD4+ T cells sorted from spleen or lymph node cells, obtained before intestinal transplant. Recombination joined TRBV6-5 with TRBJ1-2, with an unclear D gene assignment. The DNA is TGTGCCAGCAGTTACGGGCAGGGCTACACCTTC. This sequence encodes CASSYGQGYTF.